Listed below are T cell receptor beta chains from one sample, sequenced in a study of graft-versus-host responses after intestinal transplantation. The table came from immunoSEQ multiplex PCR; TCRdb's copy has only in-frame clones and leaves some out. The data hold more than 10,000 clones, with approximately 90% observed a single time. Sequencing was performed on PBMCs, taken 105 days after intestinal transplantation. All receptors derive from a human patient who received an intestinal transplant, so some T cells may come from the graft donor. Each CDR3 is given with its conserved first and last residue. Each record gives: D gene, clone size, J gene, V gene, CDR3 DNA, CDR3 protein. A D gene is named only where the DNA matches it firmly. A clone size is listed for some rows: how often the clone was seen (once, few, many), or a class if it is expanded.

D gene: -
clone size: -
J gene: TRBJ2-5
V gene: TRBV5-1
CDR3 DNA: TGCGCCAGCAGCTTGGTGGGAGGACAAGAGACCCAGTACTTC
CDR3 protein: CASSLVGGQETQYF

D gene: -
clone size: -
J gene: TRBJ1-6
V gene: TRBV7-9
CDR3 DNA: TGTGCCAGCAGCCTGGGGGGACTAAATTCACCCCTCCACTTT
CDR3 protein: CASSLGGLNSPLHF

D gene: -
clone size: few
J gene: TRBJ2-6
V gene: TRBV5-1
CDR3 DNA: TGCGCCAGCCAAGGCGGGTTTGGGGCCAACGTCCTGACTTTC
CDR3 protein: CASQGGFGANVLTF

D gene: -
clone size: -
J gene: TRBJ2-1
V gene: TRBV7-9
CDR3 DNA: TGTGCCAGCAGCTTTCCGGACCGATACAATGAGCAGTTCTTC
CDR3 protein: CASSFPDRYNEQFF

D gene: -
clone size: -
J gene: TRBJ2-1
V gene: TRBV18
CDR3 DNA: TGTGCCAGCTCACCACCCAATGGGGATGAGCAGTTCTTC
CDR3 protein: CASSPPNGDEQFF

D gene: -
clone size: -
J gene: TRBJ2-2
V gene: TRBV25-1
CDR3 DNA: TGTGCCAGCAGGCGGGGCACCGGGGAGCTGTTTTTT
CDR3 protein: CASRRGTGELFF

D gene: TRBD2
clone size: -
J gene: TRBJ2-3
V gene: TRBV6-1
CDR3 DNA: TGTGCCAGCCAGACTAGCTTCACAGATACGCAGTATTTT
CDR3 protein: CASQTSFTDTQYF

D gene: -
clone size: once
J gene: TRBJ2-5
V gene: TRBV29-1
CDR3 DNA: TGCAGCGTTGAAGGAGCGGACTACAAAGAGACCCAGTACTTC
CDR3 protein: CSVEGADYKETQYF

D gene: -
clone size: -
J gene: TRBJ1-4
V gene: TRBV6-6
CDR3 DNA: TGTGCCAGCAGTTACGGCACAACTAATGAAAAACTGTTTTTT
CDR3 protein: CASSYGTTNEKLFF

D gene: TRBD1
clone size: -
J gene: TRBJ1-2
V gene: TRBV5-4
CDR3 DNA: TGTGCCAGCAGCGCCAGGGGGCGCGATGGCTACACCTTC
CDR3 protein: CASSARGRDGYTF

D gene: -
clone size: once
J gene: TRBJ2-6
V gene: TRBV28
CDR3 DNA: TGTGCCAGCAGTTTATTGGGGAACTTTGGGGCCAACGTCCTGACTTTC
CDR3 protein: CASSLLGNFGANVLTF

D gene: -
clone size: -
J gene: TRBJ1-1
V gene: TRBV6-5
CDR3 DNA: TGTGCCAGCAGTTACAGGGCGAACACTGAAGCTTTCTTT
CDR3 protein: CASSYRANTEAFF

D gene: TRBD1
clone size: -
J gene: TRBJ1-5
V gene: TRBV28
CDR3 DNA: TGTGCCAGCAGTATACAGGGGGCCGGTCAGCCCCAGCATTTT
CDR3 protein: CASSIQGAGQPQHF

D gene: -
clone size: -
J gene: TRBJ2-7
V gene: TRBV5-6
CDR3 DNA: TGTGCCAGCAGCTTGGCCCCCTCAGGCCTAAGCTCCTACGAGCAGTACTTC
CDR3 protein: CASSLAPSGLSSYEQYF

D gene: -
clone size: -
J gene: TRBJ2-7
V gene: TRBV5-6
CDR3 DNA: TGTGCCAGCACGTCTAGCCGATCCTACGAGCAGTACTTC
CDR3 protein: CASTSSRSYEQYF

D gene: -
clone size: -
J gene: TRBJ1-3
V gene: TRBV9
CDR3 DNA: TGTGCCAGCAGCCCCCGGGGTGGACAAACCTCTGGAAACACCATATATTTT
CDR3 protein: CASSPRGGQTSGNTIYF

D gene: -
clone size: -
J gene: TRBJ2-3
V gene: TRBV27
CDR3 DNA: TGTGCCAGCACGAGGCTAGCAGGAGATACGCAGTATTTT
CDR3 protein: CASTRLAGDTQYF

D gene: TRBD2
clone size: few
J gene: TRBJ2-1
V gene: TRBV7-3
CDR3 DNA: TGTGCCAGCAGCTGGGGGGGTAATGAGCAGTTCTTC
CDR3 protein: CASSWGGNEQFF

D gene: -
clone size: -
J gene: TRBJ2-2
V gene: TRBV4-1
CDR3 DNA: TGCGCCAGCAGCCTGGGACTCCAGAACACCGGGGAGCTGTTTTTT
CDR3 protein: CASSLGLQNTGELFF

D gene: -
clone size: -
J gene: TRBJ2-7
V gene: TRBV5-1
CDR3 DNA: TGCGCCAGCAGCTTGCATTACACTTCCTACGAGCAGTACTTC
CDR3 protein: CASSLHYTSYEQYF

D gene: -
clone size: -
J gene: TRBJ2-2
V gene: TRBV6-1
CDR3 DNA: TGTGCCAGCCCTGTGGGGTCCGGGGAGCTGTTTTTT
CDR3 protein: CASPVGSGELFF

D gene: -
clone size: -
J gene: TRBJ1-3
V gene: TRBV5-1
CDR3 DNA: TGCGCCAGCAGCTTGGACGTCCCTTCTGGAAACACCATATATTTT
CDR3 protein: CASSLDVPSGNTIYF

D gene: -
clone size: -
J gene: TRBJ2-1
V gene: TRBV27
CDR3 DNA: TGTGCCAGCAGGAAGATACTAAGCTCCTACAATGAGCAGTTCTTC
CDR3 protein: CASRKILSSYNEQFF

D gene: -
clone size: -
J gene: TRBJ2-7
V gene: TRBV6-5
CDR3 DNA: TGTGCCAGCAGATCACCCTACGAGCAGTACTTC
CDR3 protein: CASRSPYEQYF

D gene: TRBD1
clone size: -
J gene: TRBJ2-2
V gene: TRBV19
CDR3 DNA: TGTGCCAGTAGTAGACAGGGGGCGAACACCGGGGAGCTGTTTTTT
CDR3 protein: CASSRQGANTGELFF

D gene: -
clone size: -
J gene: TRBJ2-5
V gene: TRBV4-1
CDR3 DNA: TGCGCCAGCAGCCAAGAGATAGTGGCAGGTCTGAAGACCCAGTACTTC
CDR3 protein: CASSQEIVAGLKTQYF

D gene: -
clone size: -
J gene: TRBJ2-2
V gene: TRBV7-3
CDR3 DNA: TGTGCCAGCAGCCCCGATGGAGTCACCGGGGAGCTGTTTTTT
CDR3 protein: CASSPDGVTGELFF

D gene: -
clone size: -
J gene: TRBJ1-4
V gene: TRBV6-1
CDR3 DNA: TGTGCCAGCAGCAGTAAAGGAGAAAAACTGTTTTTT
CDR3 protein: CASSSKGEKLFF

D gene: -
clone size: -
J gene: TRBJ2-5
V gene: TRBV6-6
CDR3 DNA: TGTGCCAGCAGGGGGGGACAGTTAGAGACCCAGTACTTC
CDR3 protein: CASRGGQLETQYF